The entry below gives a single T cell receptor beta chain sequence along with its context. Antigen: not known. The germline gives CDR1 SEHNR, CDR2 FQNEAQ (reference sequence). The CDR3 spans 18 residues. Trimming took 1 base from V and 4 from J, leaving 17 bases between them. These data belong to a study of beta chain features in type 1 diabetes. Looking at the study overall: When patients were set against healthy donors, age, gender and cell yields were similar.

Expressed TCRB transcripts were sequenced because the entire RNA isolate underwent reverse transcription. Clones were read by immunoSEQ multiplex PCR, and TCRdb kept only the in-frame ones, dropping some. The table lists 40,000 or so clones, around 70% of them singletons. Points from the study as a whole: Across all four CD4+ subsets, people with type 1 diabetes showed modestly shorter TCRB CDR3s. Patients with type 1 diabetes showed fewer VDJ junction insertions and more deletions.

Sequences were obtained from Tregs from blood. The clonotype comes from a woman under 30 with type 1 diabetes. This chain connects TRBV7-9 to TRBJ2-6; possible D gene TRBD1, 7 bases. The CDR3 region is CASSLESAGTAGANVLTF. CDR3 sequence (DNA): TGTGCCAGCAGCTTAGAGTCGGCGGGGACAGCGGGGGCCAACGTCCTGACTTTC.